The text below deals with one TCR beta chain. The antigen is not known. Germline CDR1 and CDR2: SGHVS and FQNEAQ. The CDR3 covers 12 residues. Trimming cost V 5 bases and J 6 bases, with 10 bases left between them. The data derive from a study of T-cell memory formation after mild COVID-19. Via MiXCR, TCRdb re-called the 5' RACE reads, giving one row per CDR3 protein. The table shows around 530,000 distinct CDR3 sequences, with about 20% occurring only once. Study results and caveats: Clonal second-wave expansions that peaked on day 37 had unconfirmed SARS-CoV-2 specificity. A balance of CD4 and CD8 characterized clones contracting day 15 to 85, whereas later expanders leaned CD4+.

What was sequenced was PBMCs or a T cell subset sorted from them (not recorded which). This chain joins TRBV7-8 and TRBJ1-2; TRBD1 might be the D (5 bases). The TCR was taken from an adult woman who had mild COVID-19 (a few samples of this study predate the infection). Cell type and time point are not known. This CDR3 reads CASSPGRNGYTF. The CDR3 coding sequence is TGTGCCAGCAGCCCGGGACGGAATGGCTACACCTTC.